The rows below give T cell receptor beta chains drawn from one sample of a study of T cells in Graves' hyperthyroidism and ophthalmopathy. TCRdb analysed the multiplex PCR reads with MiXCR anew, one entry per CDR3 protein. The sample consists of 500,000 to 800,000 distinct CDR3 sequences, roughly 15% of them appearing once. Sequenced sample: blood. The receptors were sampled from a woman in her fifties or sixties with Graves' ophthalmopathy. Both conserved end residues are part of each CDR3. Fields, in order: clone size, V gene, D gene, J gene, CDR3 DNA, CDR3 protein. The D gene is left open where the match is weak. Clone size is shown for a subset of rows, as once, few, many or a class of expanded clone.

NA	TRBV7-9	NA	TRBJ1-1	TGTGCCAGCAGCTTAGCGCGACGGGGGAGGGCTGAAGCTTTCTTT	CASSLARRGRAEAFF
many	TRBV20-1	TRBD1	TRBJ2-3	TGCAGTGCAAGGACAGGGGTAAACACAGATACGCAGTATTTT	CSARTGVNTDTQYF
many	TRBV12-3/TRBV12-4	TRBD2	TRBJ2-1	TGTGCCAGCAGTGAGGACGCGGGAGGGCCAGAAAATGAGCAGTTCTTC	CASSEDAGGPENEQFF
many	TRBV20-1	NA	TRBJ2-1	TGCAGTGCACTCCCAGCGGGTAGCTCCTACAATGAGCAGTTCTTC	CSALPAGSSYNEQFF
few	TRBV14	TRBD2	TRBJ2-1	TGTGCCAGCAGCCAAGATCGGAGGGCCCCGGGACTAGAAATCTACAATGAGCAGTTCTTC	CASSQDRRAPGLEIYNEQFF
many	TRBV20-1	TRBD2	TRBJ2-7	TGCAGTGCTAGAGAAAACATAAGACTAGCACTTAGCTACGAGCAGTACTTC	CSARENIRLALSYEQYF
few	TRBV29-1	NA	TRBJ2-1	TGCAGCGTTGAAGGTACTGCTGAGCAGTTCTTC	CSVEGTAEQFF
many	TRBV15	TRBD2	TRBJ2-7	TGTGCCACCAGCGAAGCGGGAGGAGGCTACGAGCAGTACTTC	CATSEAGGGYEQYF
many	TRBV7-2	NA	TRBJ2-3	TGTGCCAGCAGCTTCCCGGGACTTAGCACAGATACGCAGTATTTT	CASSFPGLSTDTQYF
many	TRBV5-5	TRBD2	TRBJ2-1	TGTGCCAGCAGCTCAGGGACTAGCGGGATTAGCTATGAGCAGTTCTTC	CASSSGTSGISYEQFF
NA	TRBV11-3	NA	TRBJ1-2	TGTGCCAGCAGCGCGGGAGCTAACTATGGCTACACCTTC	CASSAGANYGYTF
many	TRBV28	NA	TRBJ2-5	TGTGCCAGCAGCCCCTTTGGGACCCAGTACTTC	CASSPFGTQYF
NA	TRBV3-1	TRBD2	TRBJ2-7	TGTGCCAGCAGCCAAGAAGGACTAGCGGGCGAGCAGTACTTC	CASSQEGLAGEQYF
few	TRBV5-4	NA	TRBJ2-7	TGTGCCAGCAGCTTGGGAGCAGGGGATTCCTACGAGCAGTACTTC	CASSLGAGDSYEQYF
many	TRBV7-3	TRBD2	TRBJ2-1	TGTGCCAGCAGCTACACACCGGGACTACTCGGCCATGAGCAGTTCTTC	CASSYTPGLLGHEQFF
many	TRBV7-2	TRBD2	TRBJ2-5	TGTGCCAGCAGCTCCGATAGCGGGAGGAGGGAGACCCAGTACTTC	CASSSDSGRRETQYF
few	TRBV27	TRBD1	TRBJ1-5	TGTGCCAGTCGCCCGGACAGGGTGGTCAATCAGCCCCAGCATTTT	CASRPDRVVNQPQHF
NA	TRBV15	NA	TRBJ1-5	TGTGCCACCAGCAGACCTAAAAAGTTAGACGCAGGGTTGGGTCAGCCCCAGCATTTT	CATSRPKKLDAGLGQPQHF
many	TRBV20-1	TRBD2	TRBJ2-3	TGCAGTGCTAGAGTAAAACTAGCGGGAGTGGCAGATACGCAGTATTTT	CSARVKLAGVADTQYF
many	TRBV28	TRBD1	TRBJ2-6	TGTGCCAGCAGTTTGGGCACAGGGGACCCTGGGGCCAACGTCCTGACTTTC	CASSLGTGDPGANVLTF
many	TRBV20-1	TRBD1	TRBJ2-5	TGCAGTGCTAGAGATCCCCAGGGGGTTGGGGAGACCCAGTACTTC	CSARDPQGVGETQYF
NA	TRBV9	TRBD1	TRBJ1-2	TGTGCCAGCAGCGTAGACACAGGGGGAGGCTACACCTTC	CASSVDTGGGYTF
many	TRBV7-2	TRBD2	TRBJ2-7	TGTGCCAGCAGCTTAGCCATTGGACTAGCGGGAGCCCAACTCTACGAGCAGTACTTC	CASSLAIGLAGAQLYEQYF
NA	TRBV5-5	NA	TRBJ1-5	TGTGCCAGCAGCAGATCGGGAACCTATCAGCCCCAGCATTTT	CASSRSGTYQPQHF
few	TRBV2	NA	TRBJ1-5	TGTGCCAGCCAAAAAAGCGGACAGAACAATCAGCCCCAGCATTTT	CASQKSGQNNQPQHF
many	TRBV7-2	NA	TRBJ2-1	TGTGCCAGCAGCTTAGTTAGGCGTTGGTTAAATGAGCAGTTCTTC	CASSLVRRWLNEQFF
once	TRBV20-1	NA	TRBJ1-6	TGCACCCCGAGGGAGGGCTCCTATAATTCACCCCTCCACTTT	CTPREGSYNSPLHF
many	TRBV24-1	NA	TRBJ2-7	TGTGCCACCAGTGATCACCTTGAGGGCAAGCAGTACTTC	CATSDHLEGKQYF
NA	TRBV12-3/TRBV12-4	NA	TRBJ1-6	TGTGCCAGCAGTTTACCCCGGGGAGGGGGTTATAATTCACCCCTCCACTTT	CASSLPRGGGYNSPLHF
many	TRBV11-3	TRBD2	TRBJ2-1	TGTGCCAGCAGCGGACTAGCGGGAGTCCACAATGAGCAGTTCTTC	CASSGLAGVHNEQFF
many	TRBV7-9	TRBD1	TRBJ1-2	TGTGCCAGCAGCTTAGCCGGGACAGGGGGCTTTGGCTACACCTTC	CASSLAGTGGFGYTF
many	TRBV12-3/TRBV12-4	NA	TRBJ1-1	TGTGCCAGCAACCGTCCGGGACACTTTACTGAAGCTTTCTTT	CASNRPGHFTEAFF
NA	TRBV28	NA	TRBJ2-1	TGTGCCAGCAGTTTACCGGCGGAAAATGAGCAGTTCTTC	CASSLPAENEQFF
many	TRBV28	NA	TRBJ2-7	TGTGCCAGCAGTACCCCCCTGAGGAGCTCCTACGAGCAGTACTTC	CASSTPLRSSYEQYF
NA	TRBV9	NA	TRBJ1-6	TGTGCCAGCAGCGTAGAAGGGGGTGGCTATAATTCACCCCTCCACTTT	CASSVEGGGYNSPLHF
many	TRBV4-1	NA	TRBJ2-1	TGCGCCAGCAGCCAAGGGTTCGGCGCGGGGAACAATGAGCAGTTCTTC	CASSQGFGAGNNEQFF
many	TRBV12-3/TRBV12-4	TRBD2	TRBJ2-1	TGTGCCAGTCTGAGGACTAGCGGGAGTAGTGAGCAGTTCTTC	CASLRTSGSSEQFF
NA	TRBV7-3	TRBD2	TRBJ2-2	TGTGCCAGCAGCTTAAGCGGGAGCCAACCTTTTAACACCGGGGAGCTGTTTTTT	CASSLSGSQPFNTGELFF
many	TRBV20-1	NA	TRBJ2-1	TGCAGTGCTAGCGCCACTTTGAGCTCCTACAATGAGCAGTTCTTC	CSASATLSSYNEQFF
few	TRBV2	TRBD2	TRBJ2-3	TGTGCCAGCAGGGCGGCTAGCGGGAGGGCCCCAGATACGCAGTATTTT	CASRAASGRAPDTQYF
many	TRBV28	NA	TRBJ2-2	TGTGCCAGCGTGTACGCGAACACCGGGGAGCTGTTTTTT	CASVYANTGELFF
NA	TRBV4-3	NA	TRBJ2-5	TGCGCCAGCAGCCAAGACATTTCCCAGCAAGAGACCCAGTACTTC	CASSQDISQQETQYF
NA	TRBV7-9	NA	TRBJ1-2	TGTGCCAGCAGTCTCATCTTGGGGCAGGGGAGGTATGGCTACACCTTC	CASSLILGQGRYGYTF
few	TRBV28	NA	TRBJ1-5	TGTGCCAGCAGCCGGAAAACAGAGTTGCTTCAGCCCCAGCATTTT	CASSRKTELLQPQHF
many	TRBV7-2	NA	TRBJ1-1	TGTGCCAGCAGCGAGACTCTGGACACTGAAGCTTTCTTT	CASSETLDTEAFF